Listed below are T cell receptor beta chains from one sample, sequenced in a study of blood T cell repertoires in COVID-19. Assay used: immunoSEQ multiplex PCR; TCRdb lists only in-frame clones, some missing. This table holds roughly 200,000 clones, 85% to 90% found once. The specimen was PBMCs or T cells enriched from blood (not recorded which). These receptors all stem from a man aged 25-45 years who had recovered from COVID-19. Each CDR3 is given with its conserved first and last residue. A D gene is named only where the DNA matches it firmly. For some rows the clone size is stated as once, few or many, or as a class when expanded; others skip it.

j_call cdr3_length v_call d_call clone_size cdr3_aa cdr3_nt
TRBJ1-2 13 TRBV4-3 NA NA CASSQDTREGYTF TGCGCCAGCAGCCAAGATACTCGAGAGGGCTACACCTTC
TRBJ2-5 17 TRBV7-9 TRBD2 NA CASSPGLAGGLHETQYF TGTGCCAGCAGCCCCGGACTAGCGGGAGGGCTTCACGAGACCCAGTACTTC
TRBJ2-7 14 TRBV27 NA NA CASSSPGLSYEQYF TGTGCCAGCAGTTCACCGGGACTGTCCTACGAGCAGTACTTC
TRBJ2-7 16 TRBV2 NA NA CASSEAPGWGRYEQYF TGTGCCAGCAGTGAAGCGCCGGGGTGGGGGAGGTACGAGCAGTACTTC
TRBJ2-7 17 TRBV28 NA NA CASSLLVGSGFPYEQYF TGTGCCAGCAGTTTATTGGTCGGGAGCGGATTTCCCTACGAGCAGTACTTC
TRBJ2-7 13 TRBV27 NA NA CASSVGGAYEQYF TGTGCCAGCAGTGTGGGGGGAGCCTACGAGCAGTACTTC
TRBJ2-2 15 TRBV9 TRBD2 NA CASSVALADTGELFF TGTGCCAGCAGCGTAGCACTAGCGGACACCGGGGAGCTGTTTTTT
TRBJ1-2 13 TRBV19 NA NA CASSIDFSGGYTF TGTGCCAGTAGTATTGATTTCAGTGGTGGCTACACCTTC
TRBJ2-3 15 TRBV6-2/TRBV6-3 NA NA CASSSGQSTAGTQYF TGTGCCAGCAGCTCAGGACAGAGCACCGCAGGGACGCAGTATTTT
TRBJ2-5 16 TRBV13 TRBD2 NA CASSPPSGGAVETQYF TGTGCCAGCAGTCCTCCTAGCGGGGGGGCCGTAGAGACCCAGTACTTC
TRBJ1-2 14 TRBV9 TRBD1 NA CASSVETGGYGYTF TGTGCCAGCAGCGTAGAGACAGGGGGCTATGGCTACACCTTC
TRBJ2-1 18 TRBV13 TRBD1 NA CASSSGQGAIRLNNEQFF TGTGCCAGCAGCTCCGGACAGGGGGCGATTCGGCTAAACAATGAGCAGTTCTTC
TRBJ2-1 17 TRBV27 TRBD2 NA CASSSISPAGTYNEQFF TGTGCCAGCAGTTCTATTAGTCCAGCGGGAACCTACAATGAGCAGTTCTTC
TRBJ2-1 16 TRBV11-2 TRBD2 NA CASSLEQRGNHNEQFF TGTGCCAGCAGCTTAGAACAGCGGGGGAACCACAATGAGCAGTTCTTC
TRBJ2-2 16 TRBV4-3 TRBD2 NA CASSQEMEGGTGELFF TGCGCCAGCAGCCAAGAGATGGAGGGAGGGACCGGGGAGCTGTTTTTT
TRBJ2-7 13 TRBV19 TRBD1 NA CASSETGAYEQYF TGTGCCAGTAGCGAGACAGGGGCCTACGAGCAGTACTTC
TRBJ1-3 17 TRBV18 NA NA CASSLIPRPTEGNTIYF TGTGCCAGCTCACTAATTCCGAGGCCTACGGAAGGAAACACCATATATTTT
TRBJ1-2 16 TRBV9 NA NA CASSDSLTTVNYGYTF TGTGCCAGCAGCGATAGTCTAACGACAGTTAACTATGGCTACACCTTC
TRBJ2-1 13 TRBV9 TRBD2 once CASGGRTYNEQFF TGTGCCAGCGGCGGGAGAACCTACAATGAGCAGTTCTTC
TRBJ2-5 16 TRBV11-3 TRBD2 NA CASSLGLAGTQETQYF TGTGCCAGCAGCTTGGGGCTAGCGGGAACCCAAGAGACCCAGTACTTC
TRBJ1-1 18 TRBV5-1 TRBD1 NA CASSFRTGSGLRNTEAFF TGCGCCAGCAGCTTCCGGACAGGGAGCGGTTTAAGGAACACTGAAGCTTTCTTT
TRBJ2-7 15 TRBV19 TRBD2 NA CASSSGTSDSYEQYF TGTGCCAGTAGTTCCGGGACTAGCGACTCCTACGAGCAGTACTTC
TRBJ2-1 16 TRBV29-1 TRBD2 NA CSATGLAGGIGNEQFF TGCAGCGCTACGGGACTAGCGGGAGGGATCGGTAATGAGCAGTTCTTC
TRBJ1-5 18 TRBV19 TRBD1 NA CASRTIGTGVYSNQPQHF TGTGCCAGTAGAACTATAGGGACAGGCGTATATAGCAATCAGCCCCAGCATTTT
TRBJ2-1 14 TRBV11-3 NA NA CASSPGSSYNEQFF TGTGCCAGCAGCCCGGGAAGCTCCTACAATGAGCAGTTCTTC
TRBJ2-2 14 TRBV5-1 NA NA CASSFAGDTGELFF TGCGCCAGCAGCTTTGCAGGGGACACCGGGGAGCTGTTTTTT
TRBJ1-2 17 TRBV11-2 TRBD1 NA CASSPDSGQGINYGYTF TGTGCCAGCAGCCCAGACTCGGGACAGGGCATTAACTATGGCTACACCTTC
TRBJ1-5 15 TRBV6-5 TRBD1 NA CASRRTGGSNQPQHF TGTGCCAGCAGACGGACAGGGGGGTCCAATCAGCCCCAGCATTTT
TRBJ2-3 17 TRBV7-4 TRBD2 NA CASSLGLAGALTDTQYF TGTGCCAGCAGCCTCGGACTAGCGGGGGCCCTCACAGATACGCAGTATTTT
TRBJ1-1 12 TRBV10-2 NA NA CASSESSDEAFF TGCGCCAGCAGTGAGTCCAGCGATGAAGCTTTCTTT
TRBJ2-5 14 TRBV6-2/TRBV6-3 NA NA CASSYSDSQETQYF TGTGCCAGCAGTTACTCTGACTCACAAGAGACCCAGTACTTC
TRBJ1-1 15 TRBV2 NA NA CASSARDTMNTEAFF TGTGCCAGCAGTGCGAGGGACACCATGAACACTGAAGCTTTCTTT
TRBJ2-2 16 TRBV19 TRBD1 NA CASSTPGQGVTGELFF TGTGCCAGTAGTACGCCGGGACAGGGCGTCACCGGGGAGCTGTTTTTT
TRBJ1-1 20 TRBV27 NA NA CASTPMSSNRRRFSDTEAFF TGTGCCAGCACCCCAATGAGTTCGAACAGGCGCCGCTTTTCCGACACTGAAGCTTTCTTT
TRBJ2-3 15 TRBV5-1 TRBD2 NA CASSYAGGPADTQYF TGCGCCAGCAGCTATGCGGGGGGGCCGGCAGATACGCAGTATTTT
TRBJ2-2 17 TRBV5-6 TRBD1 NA CASTKQGEAFYTGELFF TGTGCCAGCACGAAACAGGGGGAGGCGTTTTACACCGGGGAGCTGTTTTTT
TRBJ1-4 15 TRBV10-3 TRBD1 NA CAISDIEGAYEKLFF TGTGCCATCAGTGATATCGAGGGGGCTTACGAAAAACTGTTTTTT
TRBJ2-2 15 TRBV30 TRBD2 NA CAWVRAGTIPGELFF TGTGCCTGGGTCAGAGCAGGGACTATCCCCGGGGAGCTGTTTTTT
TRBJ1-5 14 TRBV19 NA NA CASRDPGGFQPQHF TGTGCCAGTAGGGATCCGGGGGGCTTTCAGCCCCAGCATTTT
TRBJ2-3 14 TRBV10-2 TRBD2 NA CASREAGGSDTQYF TGCGCCAGCAGAGAGGCGGGAGGCTCAGATACGCAGTATTTT
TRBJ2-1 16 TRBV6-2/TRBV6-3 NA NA CASSYSGASSYNEQFF TGTGCCAGCAGTTATTCAGGGGCCAGCTCCTACAATGAGCAGTTCTTC
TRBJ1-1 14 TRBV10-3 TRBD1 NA CAISGYRGATEAFF TGTGCCATCAGTGGTTACAGGGGGGCCACTGAAGCTTTCTTT
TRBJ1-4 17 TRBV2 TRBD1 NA CASSKGQGGTTNEKLFF TGTGCCAGCAGTAAGGGACAGGGAGGTACAACTAATGAAAAACTGTTTTTT